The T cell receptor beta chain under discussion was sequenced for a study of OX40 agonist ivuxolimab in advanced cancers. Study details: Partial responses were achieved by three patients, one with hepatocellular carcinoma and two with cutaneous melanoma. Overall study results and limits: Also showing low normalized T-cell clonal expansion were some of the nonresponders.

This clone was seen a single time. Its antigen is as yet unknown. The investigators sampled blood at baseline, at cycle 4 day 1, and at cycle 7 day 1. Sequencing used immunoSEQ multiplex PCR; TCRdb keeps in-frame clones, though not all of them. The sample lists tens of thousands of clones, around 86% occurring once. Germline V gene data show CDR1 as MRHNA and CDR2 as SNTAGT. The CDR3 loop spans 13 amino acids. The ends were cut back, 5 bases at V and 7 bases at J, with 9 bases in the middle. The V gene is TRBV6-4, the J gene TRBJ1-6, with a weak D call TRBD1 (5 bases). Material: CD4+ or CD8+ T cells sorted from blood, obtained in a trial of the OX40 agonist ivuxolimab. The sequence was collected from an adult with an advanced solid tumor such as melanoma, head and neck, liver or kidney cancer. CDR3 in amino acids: CASSRDGNSPLHF. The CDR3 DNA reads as TGTGCCAGCAGTCGGGACGGAAATTCACCCCTCCACTTT.